The T cell receptor (beta chain) described here comes from a study of blood T cell repertoires in COVID-19. Across the whole study: Researchers got acute and convalescent COVID-19 samples from the United States, Italy and Spain. T cells, B-cell-depleted T cells, or PBMCs supplied cDNA or gDNA.

Patients from Seattle were sampled longitudinally, starting during active infection. TCRdb keeps only in-frame clones here, not all; method: immunoSEQ multiplex PCR. The sample consists of about 200,000 clones, roughly nine tenths of them appearing once. The CDR3 runs to 17 residues. The V gene lost 3 bases and the J gene lost 0 bases, with 16 bases spanning the gap. Per the germline V gene, CDR1 is SGDLS and CDR2 is YYNGEE. Sequenced sample: peripheral blood. The chain links TRBV9 to TRBJ1-3; the D gene is possibly TRBD1 (5 bases). The clonotype was recovered from a man between 60 and 75 years old with COVID-19, enrolled during active disease. CDR3 bases: TGTGCCAGCAGCGAGCGGGAAGGGACCGGCTCTGGAAACACCATATATTTT. This codes for CASSEREGTGSGNTIYF.